This T cell receptor (beta chain) was observed in a study of blood T cell repertoires in COVID-19. Background on the study: Acute-phase and convalescent COVID-19 samples originated in the United States, Italy and Spain. T cells, B-cell-depleted T cells, or PBMCs provided the cDNA or gDNA that served as material.

Seattle enrolled patients during active infection and tracked them longitudinally. Only in-frame clones appear in the TCRdb table, and some are missing; sequencing was by immunoSEQ multiplex PCR. The sample gives 100,000 to 150,000 clones, around nine tenths of which show up once; about an eighth is in the top ten. The receptor's source is a woman in her 70s with COVID-19, enrolled during active disease. Specimen: peripheral blood.

This chain's CDR3 is CASSALGDTDTQYF. The DNA of the CDR3 is TGTGCCAGCAGTGCACTAGGAGATACAGATACGCAGTATTTT. The chain couples TRBV6-4 to TRBJ2-3, with D perhaps TRBD2 (5 bases). The CDR3 is 14 residues long. Germline lookup yields CDR1 MRHNA and CDR2 SNTAGT. Trimming took 4 bases from V and 3 from J, leaving 11 bases between them.